This TCR beta chain was observed in a study of shared clonotypes between healthy human individuals. Across the study: A donor's plate count was three for CD4 naive and three for CD4 memory; CD8 naive had two and CD8 memory one. The study's findings and limits: Naive subsets generally exceeded memory subsets in estimated richness.

In the case of this clone: The antigen remains unidentified.

V trimming: 7 bases; J trimming: 6 bases; junction bases outside the gene matches: 10. The CDR3 consists of 14 residues. CDR1 SGHVS and CDR2 FNYEAQ come from the germline V gene. The protocol was immunoSEQ multiplex PCR, while the TCRdb copy is restricted to in-frame clones and leaves out a portion. The sample includes about 800,000 clones, around 96% of them seen just once. Positive CCR7 selection of CD45RO-negative cells yielded the naive CD8 cells, and terminally differentiated effector memory CD45RA+ cells were excluded. Caucasian adults living in Nashville, Tennessee, provided all samples. The clonotype comes from a man under 40 in good health. Material: naive CD8+ T cells sorted from blood. V and J are TRBV7-6 and TRBJ1-2; 8 positions agree with TRBD1. For the CDR3, the DNA is TGTGCCAGCACCCCGGTGCAGGGGGCGAATGGCTACACCTTC. This codes for CASTPVQGANGYTF. The full variable domain, rest sourced from reference TRBV7-6 and TRBJ1-2, is GAGVSQSPRYKVTKRGQDVALRCDPISGHVSLYWYRQALGQGPEFLTYFNYEAQQDKSGLPNDRFSAERPEGSISTLTIQRTEQRDSAMYRCASTPVQGANGYTFGSGTRLTVV.